One sample yielded the 29 T cell receptor beta chains listed below, sequenced in a study of shared clonotypes between healthy human individuals. Sequencing used immunoSEQ multiplex PCR; TCRdb keeps in-frame clones, though not all of them. The sample yields 330,000 or so clones, less than 75% seen once. The sequenced material came from memory CD4+ T cells sorted from blood. Subset specified: CD45RA-negative fraction. These receptors were obtained from a young man in good health.

This chain links TRBV11-2 with TRBJ2-1; D is unresolved. The CDR3 is made up of 16 amino acids. V lost 3 bases and J lost 8, with 20 bases in between. Germline V gives CDR1 SGHAT, CDR2 FQNNGV. Here the CDR3 reads CASSFRAATVGYEQFF. The CDR3 coding sequence is TGTGCCAGCAGCTTTAGGGCGGCAACCGTTGGGTATGAGCAGTTCTTC. Supplemented by reference TRBV11-2 and TRBJ2-1, the full variable domain reads EAGVAQSPRYKIIEKRQSVAFWCNPISGHATLYWYQQILGQGPKLLIQFQNNGVVDDSQLPKDRFSAERLKGVDSTLKIQPAKLEDSAVYLCASSFRAATVGYEQFFGPGTRLTVL.

The gene calls are TRBV5-1 and TRBJ2-7, with D possibly being TRBD1 (6 bases). CDR1 and CDR2 (germline): SGHRS, YFSETQ. This CDR3 has 15 amino acids. The V end was cut by 0 bases, the J end by 3 bases, with 13 bases between. In DNA, the CDR3 is TGCGCCAGCAGCTTGGCATCGGGACAAGGCTACGAGCAGTACTTC. Residues: CASSLASGQGYEQYF. Supplemented by reference TRBV5-1 and TRBJ2-7, the full variable domain reads KAGVTQTPRYLIKTRGQQVTLSCSPISGHRSVSWYQQTPGQGLQFLFEYFSETQRNKGNFPGRFSGRQFSNSRSEMNVSTLELGDSALYLCASSLASGQGYEQYFGPGTRLTVT.

CDR3: CASSLGDKQYF. CDR3 DNA: TGTGCCAGCAGCTTAGGGGACAAGCAGTACTTC. This rearrangement joins TRBV11-3 to TRBJ2-7, with a possible D match to TRBD1 (6 bases). Trimming removed 1 base at V and 8 bases at J, with 6 bases between. This CDR3 comprises 11 residues. CDR1 and CDR2 (germline): SGHNT, YENEEA.

This clone was observed a few times. V and J are TRBV6-1 and TRBJ2-4; D remains ambiguous. V shed 2 bases and J shed 8 bases, with 4 bases lying between them. CDR1 MNHNS and CDR2 SASEGT come from the germline V gene. The CDR3 covers 11 residues. CDR3 sequence: CASSEKDIQYF. The CDR3 DNA reads as TGTGCCAGCAGTGAAAAGGACATTCAGTACTTC.

The rearrangement uses TRBV14 and TRBJ1-4; maybe TRBD1 (6 bases). The CDR3 covers 17 residues. The V end lost 6 bases, the J end lost 4 bases, and 21 bases lay between the germline ends. Germline CDR1 SGHDN, CDR2 FVKESK. The CDR3 nucleotides read TGTGCCAGCAGGACGACGGTGTGCGGGGGCCTTAATGAAAAACTGTTTTTT. This sequence encodes CASRTTVCGGLNEKLFF.

V gene TRBV29-1 combines with J gene TRBJ2-1; D remains unclear. V dropped 8 bases and J dropped 2 bases, with 16 bases sitting between them. CDR3 size: 14 residues. Germline CDR1 SQVTM, CDR2 ANQGSEA. The CDR3 DNA is TGCAGCTCTGCCCCCACAGTTACCTACAATGAGCAGTTCTTC. Translation gives CSSAPTVTYNEQFF.

The rearrangement links TRBV29-1 to TRBJ2-5; unclear D gene. CDR3 length: 13 residues. V was cut by 0 bases and J by 0 bases, with 5 bases left in between. The V gene's germline CDR1 is SQVTM and CDR2 ANQGSEA. The DNA for the CDR3 is TGCAGCGTTGAAGACTCGTACCAAGAGACCCAGTACTTC. Residues: CSVEDSYQETQYF.

V is TRBV10-1 and J is TRBJ2-7; TRBD2 might be the D (5 bases). Trimming left V 9 bases short and J 3 bases short, with 15 bases between. CDR3 length equals 13 residues. The germline V gene has CDR1 WNHNN and CDR2 SYGVQD (reference sequence). The CDR3 sequence is CARRTPTSYEQYF. The CDR3 region has the DNA TGCGCCAGGAGGACCCCTACTAGCTACGAGCAGTACTTC.

V and J are TRBV6-5 and TRBJ1-5; D gene ambiguous. This CDR3 has 12 amino acids. V lost 4 bases to trimming and J lost 5 bases, with 6 bases between them. The V gene's germline CDR1 is MNHEY and CDR2 SVGAGI. The CDR3 loop is CASSSGDQPQHF. The DNA for the CDR3 is TGTGCCAGCAGTTCAGGAGATCAGCCCCAGCATTTT.

This clone was observed once. The gene calls are TRBV18 and TRBJ2-7; 7 bases align to TRBD1. Germline V CDR1 and CDR2: KGHSH, LQKENI. V lost 3 bases and J lost 0; bases outside the gene matches: 2. This CDR3 is 14 amino acids long. In DNA, the CDR3 is TGTGCCAGCTCACCGTGGGACAGCTCCTACGAGCAGTACTTC. This translates into CASSPWDSSYEQYF.

This rearrangement joins TRBV11-3 to TRBJ2-7; 7 positions agree with TRBD2. The length of the CDR3 is 12 residues. Germline CDR1 and CDR2: SGHNT and YENEEA. V dropped 5 bases and J dropped 6; count of bases not matched to a gene: 4. The CDR3 here is CASSLPGGEQYF. The CDR3 nucleotides read TGTGCCAGCAGCCTCCCGGGGGGCGAGCAGTACTTC.

The chain has TRBV2 and TRBJ2-4; a weak D match, TRBD1 (6 bases). Trimming pared 8 bases from V and 0 bases from J, leaving 26 bases between. The germline CDR1 and CDR2 sequences are SNHLY and FYNNEI. This CDR3 is built from 19 residues. Written as DNA, the CDR3 is TGTGCCAGCCATAGACTTCCGGCGCAGGGGCTTAAAGCCAAAAACATTCAGTACTTC. This codes for CASHRLPAQGLKAKNIQYF.

The chain is built from TRBV5-1 and TRBJ2-7; 8 nucleotides align to TRBD1. In germline, CDR1 is SGHRS, CDR2 YFSETQ. This CDR3 has 15 residues. After removal of 6 bases from V and 5 bases from J, the junction contained 13 bases not matched to a gene. CDR3 in amino acids: CASTSDWTGYDEQYF. The DNA for the CDR3 is TGCGCCAGCACTTCGGACTGGACAGGGTATGACGAGCAGTACTTC.

The rearrangement links TRBV5-3 to TRBJ2-7; D possibly corresponds to TRBD1 (5 bases). TRBV5-3 is an ORF; its function is uncertain. Deletions cut 4 bases from V and 3 bases from J, with 17 bases between. The CDR3 is made up of 15 amino acids. In DNA, the CDR3 is TGTGCCAGAAGCCCCCAGATTAAAGACAGCTACGAGCAGTACTTC. It yields the protein CARSPQIKDSYEQYF.

The V and J genes are TRBV5-4 and TRBJ2-1; 12 bases are shared with TRBD2. In germline, CDR1 is SGHNT, CDR2 YYREEE (reference sequence). The CDR3 extends over 18 amino acids. The J segment lost 8 bases and the V segment lost 0 bases, leaving 12 bases of the junction unmatched. CDR3 sequence: CASSLAFNLAGGLHEQFF. In DNA form, the CDR3 reads TGTGCCAGCAGCTTGGCCTTTAATCTAGCGGGAGGGCTCCATGAGCAGTTCTTC. The complete variable domain, with remaining parts taken from reference TRBV5-4 and TRBJ2-1, reads ETGVTQSPTHLIKTRGQQVTLRCSSQSGHNTVSWYQQALGQGPQFIFQYYREEENGRGNFPPRFSGLQFPNYSSELNVNALELDDSALYLCASSLAFNLAGGLHEQFFGPGTRLTVL.

V gene TRBV6-1 combines with J gene TRBJ1-2; D remains ambiguous. V lost 6 bases and J lost 10, with 18 bases in between. CDR3 length: 13 residues. Germline-derived CDR1 and CDR2 are MNHNS and SASEGT. DNA of the CDR3: TGTGCCAGCAGCCGACTCCTAACTGGGGACTACACCTTC. Protein product: CASSRLLTGDYTF.

A few counts support this clone. The rearrangement uses TRBV7-2 and TRBJ2-1; D call uncertain. Germline assignment: CDR1 SGHTA and CDR2 FQGNSA. V lost 6 bases and J lost 4, with 16 bases in between. The CDR3 totals 15 residues. CDR3 region: CASRSPGAPYNEQFF. For the CDR3, the DNA is TGTGCCAGCAGAAGCCCGGGCGCGCCTTACAATGAGCAGTTCTTC.

The chain carries TRBV9 and TRBJ2-1; D is possibly TRBD1 (8 bases). The V end was cut by 4 bases, the J end by 4 bases, with 24 bases between. The CDR3 runs to 18 residues. Germline lookup yields CDR1 SGDLS and CDR2 YYNGEE. The CDR3 loop reads CASSKVAGRDRKYNEQFF. CDR3 bases: TGTGCCAGCAGCAAAGTAGCAGGGAGGGACAGGAAATACAATGAGCAGTTCTTC.

The rearrangement links TRBV7-9 to TRBJ2-5; possible D gene TRBD2, 6 bases. V shed 5 bases and J shed 1 base, with 14 bases lying between them. Germline CDR1 reads SEHNR; CDR2 reads FQNEAQ (reference sequence). The CDR3 is 15 residues long. Here the CDR3 reads CASSRGDWAQETQYF. The CDR3 DNA sequence: TGTGCCAGCAGCCGCGGGGACTGGGCCCAAGAGACCCAGTACTTC.

The chain combines TRBV10-3 with TRBJ1-3; weak D call: TRBD1 (5 bases). V was shortened by 4 bases and J by 3 bases, with 10 bases between the two germline ends. This CDR3 comprises 14 residues. Germline CDR1 and CDR2: ENHRY and SYGVKD. The CDR3 region has the DNA TGTGCCATCAGTGCCCCTGGGGGTGGAAACACCATATATTTT. Encoded protein: CAISAPGGGNTIYF.

The V call is TRBV14, the J call TRBJ2-5; 9 nucleotides match TRBD1. From germline, CDR1 is SGHDN and CDR2 FVKESK. Trimming removed 4 bases from V and 4 bases from J; junction bases left unmatched: 13. The CDR3 contains 17 residues. The DNA of the CDR3 is TGTGCCAGCAGCCTCTACTTGACAGGGGGTAGAGGAGAGACCCAGTACTTC. Translation gives CASSLYLTGGRGETQYF.

The V call is TRBV6-1, the J call TRBJ1-1; D is ambiguous. Looked up from germline, CDR1 is MNHNS and CDR2 is SASEGT. The CDR3 sequence is 12 residues long. The V end was cut by 6 bases, the J end by 8 bases, with 13 bases between. Here the CDR3 DNA reads TGTGCCAGCAGCGCCTATGGCGGGGAAGCTTTCTTT. This codes for CASSAYGGEAFF.

V usage is TRBV11-2 and J usage is TRBJ2-1; TRBD2 might be the D (6 bases). The length of the CDR3 is 16 residues. The V end was cut by 1 base, the J end by 4 bases, with 14 bases between. From germline, CDR1 is SGHAT and CDR2 FQNNGV. The CDR3 protein is CASSLAPAGRYNEQFF. The DNA for the CDR3 is TGTGCCAGCAGCTTAGCCCCTGCGGGGAGGTACAATGAGCAGTTCTTC.

The chain is built from TRBV5-5 and TRBJ2-5; D gene uncertain. Germline V lookup: CDR1 SGHKS, CDR2 YYEKEE (reference sequence). V was shortened by 0 bases and J by 3 bases, with 6 bases between the two germline ends. This CDR3 has 13 amino acids. The CDR3: CASSLGRKETQYF. CDR3 bases: TGTGCCAGCAGCTTGGGAAGGAAAGAGACCCAGTACTTC.

This clone was counted once. The V gene is TRBV10-2, the J gene TRBJ2-2; 8 bases fit TRBD2. CDR1 is WSHSY, CDR2 SAAADI, per germline. This CDR3 is built from 17 residues. J lost 0 bases, V lost 0 bases, and 3 bases had no gene match. Here the CDR3 reads CASSESAGGANTGELFF. DNA of the CDR3: TGCGCCAGCAGTGAGTCGGCGGGGGGCGCGAACACCGGGGAGCTGTTTTTT.

The J gene is TRBJ2-5, the V gene TRBV10-1; D possibly corresponds to TRBD2 (6 bases). Deletions cut 10 bases from V and 3 bases from J, with 24 bases between. CDR1 and CDR2 from the germline V gene are WNHNN and SYGVQD (reference sequence). CDR3 length: 16 amino acids. The CDR3 nucleotides are TGCGCCACGGACGGCTGCCTGGCGGGAAATAAAGAGACCCAGTACTTC. This codes for CATDGCLAGNKETQYF.

This clone was detected a few times. J is TRBJ2-2 and V is TRBV6-5; 9 bases align to TRBD1. CDR1 MNHEY and CDR2 SVGAGI come from the germline V gene. The CDR3 consists of 16 residues. V was pared by 2 bases and J by 5 bases, with 6 bases of the junction left unmatched. CDR3 nucleotide sequence: TGTGCCAGCAGTTACCCGAGACAGGGGGGGACCGGGGAGCTGTTTTTT. Translating gives CASSYPRQGGTGELFF.

V and J are TRBV14 and TRBJ2-5; TRBD2 is a possible D gene (6 bases). Trimming stripped 1 base from V and 4 bases from J, with 19 bases between. This CDR3 is built from 17 residues. Germline CDR1 reads SGHDN; CDR2 reads FVKESK. The CDR3: CASSQVHWDSGGETQYF. Written as DNA, the CDR3 is TGTGCCAGCAGCCAAGTGCATTGGGATTCCGGGGGAGAGACCCAGTACTTC.

The rearrangement links TRBV2 to TRBJ2-7, with 8 bases lining up with TRBD2. CDR1 and CDR2 from the germline V gene are SNHLY and FYNNEI. CDR3 length equals 14 residues. Unmatched junction bases numbered 9, after V lost 6 bases and J lost 5 bases. CDR3 sequence: CASRPGTSGHEQYF. CDR3 nucleotides: TGTGCCAGCAGGCCCGGGACTAGTGGCCACGAGCAGTACTTC.